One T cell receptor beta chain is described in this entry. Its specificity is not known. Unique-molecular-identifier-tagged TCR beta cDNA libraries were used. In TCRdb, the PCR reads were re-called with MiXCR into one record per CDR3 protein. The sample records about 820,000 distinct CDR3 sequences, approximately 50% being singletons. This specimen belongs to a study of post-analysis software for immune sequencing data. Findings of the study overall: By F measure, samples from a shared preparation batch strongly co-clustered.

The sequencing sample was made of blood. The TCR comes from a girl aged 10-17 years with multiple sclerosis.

CDR3 sequence (DNA): TGCAGTGCTCCCCAATTTGGGGGATTGAACACTGAAGCTTTCTTT. Encoded protein: CSAPQFGGLNTEAFF. This rearrangement joins TRBV20-1 to TRBJ1-1; TRBD1 is a possible D gene (5 bases). Germline V gene sequence: CDR1 DFQATT, CDR2 SNEGSKA (reference sequence). Between the trimmed V and J ends, which lost 5 bases and 0 bases, there was a span of 16 bases. The CDR3 is 15 amino acids.